In this sample, the clone carrying this TCR beta chain turned up a few times. Its matching antigen is unknown. The length of the CDR3 is 13 residues. The germline V gene has CDR1 LGHNA and CDR2 YNFKEQ. V was shortened by 11 bases and J by 1 base, with 12 bases between the two germline ends. For the second PCR, which ran for about 6 to 12 cycles, a sample-barcoded 5' primer and a J-beta primer mix were used. From the 5' RACE reads, TCRdb called clonotypes with MiXCR, one entry per CDR3 protein. The data hold about 1.1 million distinct CDR3 sequences, with approximately 38% observed a single time. Total RNA was extracted at no less than 6 micrograms per sample. The data belong to a study of blood T cells in healthy people across ages. Regarding the study as a whole: Older age went with lower TCR beta diversity per million T cells, in a roughly linear way.

The source of this sequence is a man aged 18 to 30 in good health. The material sequenced was blood. J is TRBJ1-5 and V is TRBV4-2; TRBD1 is a possible D gene (5 bases). The chain's CDR3 is CAVPGRSNQPQHF. The CDR3 nucleotides read TGTGCCGTCCCGGGACGGAGCAATCAGCCCCAGCATTTT.